These T cell receptor beta chains were read from a single sample in a study of blood T cells in healthy people across ages. In TCRdb, the 5' RACE reads were re-called with MiXCR into one record per CDR3 protein. The data show under 1,100,000 distinct CDR3 sequences, with approximately 25% seen just once and 0.75% held by the top ten. These data were also filed under a second study, of T cells of mothers and their children.

Sequencing was done on a sample of blood. All receptors derive from a girl aged 2 to 9 in good health. The CDR3 runs from the conserved cysteine through the conserved F or W. D genes are given only for firm matches. Clone size, where shown, is once, few, many, or a class for clones that have expanded.

TRBV27	TRBD2	few	TRBJ2-1	TGTGCCAGCAGGCTAGCGGGGGGCCGTGAGCAGTTCTTC	CASRLAGGREQFF
TRBV2	-	few	TRBJ2-7	TGTGCCAGCAGTGAACAGGGCGGGACGTCCTACGAGCAGTACTTC	CASSEQGGTSYEQYF
TRBV19	-	few	TRBJ1-1	TGTGCCACCGACCGGGGCAGAGAGTACACTGAAGCTTTCTTT	CATDRGREYTEAFF
TRBV5-1	-	few	TRBJ2-5	TGCGCCAGCAGCTTGGTTACCGACAATCAAGAGACCCAGTACTTC	CASSLVTDNQETQYF
TRBV3-1	-	few	TRBJ1-2	TGTGCCAGCAGCCGGTACAGGGAGGGTAACTATGGCTACACCTTC	CASSRYREGNYGYTF
TRBV20-1	-	once	TRBJ2-5	TGCAGTGCTAGAGGGACTATTGATGAGACCCAGTACTTC	CSARGTIDETQYF
TRBV19	-	-	TRBJ1-4	TGTGCCAGTAGTACGGGGTCTGAAAAACTGTTTTTT	CASSTGSEKLFF
TRBV2	-	few	TRBJ1-2	TGTGCCAGCAGCCCGCACGAGGGGGGAAGCTACACCTTC	CASSPHEGGSYTF
TRBV4-1	TRBD1	-	TRBJ2-7	TGCGCCAGCAGCCAAGGTCTCCGGGACAGGGGGCAAGAGCAGTACTTC	CASSQGLRDRGQEQYF
TRBV4-1	-	few	TRBJ1-1	TGCGCCAGCAGCAAAGGCACTTCCTCGGCTGAAGCTTTCTTT	CASSKGTSSAEAFF
TRBV13	TRBD2	-	TRBJ2-7	TGTGCCAGCAGCGCCATAGTACCTCCGGGAGGCCTCCAATACTACGAGCAGTACTTC	CASSAIVPPGGLQYYEQYF
TRBV12-3/TRBV12-4	-	-	TRBJ2-1	TGTGCCAGCAGTTTTGTAGGGTCAACCCACAATGAGCAGTTCTTC	CASSFVGSTHNEQFF
TRBV9	-	-	TRBJ1-4	TGTGCCAGCAGCGTAGCGTCTACCGCGGATGAAAAACTGTTTTTT	CASSVASTADEKLFF
TRBV6-5	-	-	TRBJ1-2	TGTGCCAGCAGTTACTCCGGACACAAGGCTGCCTATAACTATGGCTACACCTTC	CASSYSGHKAAYNYGYTF
TRBV5-1	TRBD2	-	TRBJ2-3	TGCGCCAGCAGTACCGGGACTAGCGCTACAGATACGCAGTATTTT	CASSTGTSATDTQYF
TRBV19	TRBD1	-	TRBJ2-1	TGTGCCAGTAGTATCCTACAGGGGGCCTACAATGAGCAGTTCTTC	CASSILQGAYNEQFF
TRBV15	-	-	TRBJ2-6	TGTGCCACCAGCGGTTGGGTGGGGAGCCCTGGGGCCAACGTCCTGACTTTC	CATSGWVGSPGANVLTF
TRBV7-3	-	-	TRBJ2-5	TGTGCCAGGGCCTACGGGACACAAGTTATTCTCCACGGGGAGACCCAGTACTTC	CARAYGTQVILHGETQYF
TRBV12-3/TRBV12-4	-	few	TRBJ2-5	TGTGTCAGCAGCCCCGGGACGATTCAGCAAGAGACCCAGTACTTC	CVSSPGTIQQETQYF
TRBV29-1	-	few	TRBJ1-2	TGCAGCGCTAGACCGGGACAAACCCTCTATGGCTACACCTTC	CSARPGQTLYGYTF
TRBV29-1	-	few	TRBJ1-1	TGCAGCGTTGTATTGGGGGAGATGAACACTGAAGCTTTCTTT	CSVVLGEMNTEAFF
TRBV6-2/TRBV6-3	-	-	TRBJ1-1	-	CASRSGRALNTEAFF
TRBV7-9	-	few	TRBJ1-6	TGTGCCAGTAAATTCGACGGTGGGGATTCACCCCTCCACTTT	CASKFDGGDSPLHF
TRBV7-9	-	few	TRBJ1-2	TGTGCCAGCAGCTTGGGGGGGGTGAGCTATGGCTACACCTTC	CASSLGGVSYGYTF
TRBV6-5	TRBD1	-	TRBJ1-1	TGTGCCAGCAGGCCCGACAGGGATAATACTGAACCTTTCTTT	CASRPDRDNTEPFF
TRBV12-3/TRBV12-4	-	few	TRBJ2-5	TGTGCCAGCAGTTTGGGGCCGATGTACCAAGAGACCCAGTACTTC	CASSLGPMYQETQYF
TRBV9	-	few	TRBJ1-2	TGTGCCAGCAGCGCCCGGGGAGGGGCAGGAAAATACTATGGCTACACCTTC	CASSARGGAGKYYGYTF
TRBV7-2	-	-	TRBJ2-7	TGTGCCAGCAGCTCTCTTACTAGACCCGAGCAGCACTTC	CASSSLTRPEQHF
TRBV18	-	-	TRBJ1-5	TGTGCCAGCTCACCGGACAGACATAATCAGCCCCAGCATTTT	CASSPDRHNQPQHF
TRBV11-2	TRBD1	-	TRBJ1-5	TGTGCCAGCAGAGAGGGGGGACAGGGAGAACAGCCCCAGCATTTT	CASREGGQGEQPQHF
TRBV7-2	-	-	TRBJ2-5	TGTGCCAGCAGCACCGGCCCCTTTTCGGGGACCCAGTACTTC	CASSTGPFSGTQYF
TRBV7-9	-	few	TRBJ2-7	TGTGCCAGCAGCCGGGCCGGATCGGGTGGAGGTTCTTCTGACTACGAGCAGTACTTC	CASSRAGSGGGSSDYEQYF
TRBV28	-	few	TRBJ2-1	TGTGCCAGCGGACGACAGTTAAGCTCCTACAATGAGCAGTTCTTC	CASGRQLSSYNEQFF
TRBV28	-	-	TRBJ2-7	TGTGCCCAAGGCCCCGAGCAGTACTTC	CAQGPEQYF
TRBV7-9	-	-	TRBJ1-6	TGTGCCAGCAGCCCTCCGACCCCGGCGGGGAATTCACCCCTCCACTTT	CASSPPTPAGNSPLHF
TRBV4-1	-	few	TRBJ2-7	TGCGCCAGCAGCCAAGTGGTCGGCAGGGGCGAGCAGTACTTC	CASSQVVGRGEQYF
TRBV2	TRBD1	few	TRBJ1-1	TGTGCCAGCAAGGGGCAGGGGGATACACGGACTGAAGCTTTCTTT	CASKGQGDTRTEAFF
TRBV7-2	TRBD2	-	TRBJ2-6	TGTGCCAGCAGCTTAGAGGGGAGGGCTGGGGCCAACGTCCTGACTTTC	CASSLEGRAGANVLTF